These T cell receptor beta chains were read from a single sample in a study of somatic mutations in cytotoxic T cells in rheumatoid arthritis. Produced via immunoSEQ multiplex PCR; TCRdb's table is partial and in-frame only. The table has about 19,000 clones, about 85% seen once. Sequencing used CD8+ T cells sorted from blood. The receptors were sampled from a woman aged 35 to 49 with rheumatoid arthritis. Both conserved end residues are part of each CDR3. The D gene is left open where the match is weak. Only some rows state a clone size, as once, few, many or a class for expanded clones.

j_call | v_call | d_call | clone_size | cdr3_aa | cdr3_nt
TRBJ1-1 | TRBV28 | TRBD1 | . | CATRTGGTEAFF | TGTGCCACCAGGACAGGGGGCACTGAAGCTTTCTTT
TRBJ1-2 | TRBV2 | TRBD1 | . | CASNGQGRGYTF | TGTGCCAGCAACGGACAGGGACGGGGCTACACCTTC
TRBJ2-2 | TRBV5-4 | . | . | CASSPDTGKTGELFF | TGTGCCAGCAGCCCTGATACAGGGAAAACCGGGGAGCTGTTTTTT
TRBJ2-7 | TRBV6-5 | TRBD2 | . | CASSRSGGAGGEQYF | TGTGCCAGCAGCCGAAGCGGGGGGGCCGGGGGCGAGCAGTACTTC
TRBJ2-3 | TRBV4-2 | TRBD2 | . | CASSLLAGGEGDTQYF | TGTGCCAGCAGCTTACTAGCGGGAGGGGAGGGAGATACGCAGTATTTT
TRBJ2-7 | TRBV4-1 | . | few | CASSQTSSYEQYF | TGCGCCAGCAGCCAGACTAGCTCCTACGAGCAGTACTTC
TRBJ2-1 | TRBV27 | . | medium-sized | CASSLSIGGSPYNEQFF | TGTGCCAGCAGTTTATCGATAGGAGGGAGCCCTTACAATGAGCAGTTCTTC
TRBJ2-5 | TRBV30 | TRBD1 | . | CAWSRQGQVFGIETQYF | TGTGCCTGGAGTCGACAGGGTCAGGTATTCGGGATAGAGACCCAGTACTTC
TRBJ2-2 | TRBV7-2 | TRBD1 | . | CASLQGAFGTGELFF | TGTGCCAGTTTACAGGGGGCTTTTGGTACCGGGGAGCTGTTTTTT
TRBJ2-2 | TRBV6-5 | . | . | CASIKGGTGELFF | TGTGCCAGCATTAAGGGGGGGACCGGGGAGCTGTTTTTT
TRBJ1-2 | TRBV11-2 | TRBD1 | . | CASSSGTGSLGYTF | TGTGCCAGCAGCTCCGGGACAGGCTCCTTGGGCTACACCTTC
TRBJ1-2 | TRBV25-1 | . | . | CASRETGDVSYGYTF | TGTGCCAGCAGGGAGACAGGAGACGTCAGCTATGGCTACACCTTC
TRBJ2-7 | TRBV30 | TRBD2 | few | CAWMGTSLEQYF | TGTGCCTGGATGGGGACTAGCCTCGAGCAGTACTTC
TRBJ2-3 | TRBV10-3 | TRBD2 | . | CAIKTSGVADTQYF | TGTGCCATCAAAACTAGCGGGGTTGCAGATACGCAGTATTTT
TRBJ2-7 | TRBV7-2 | TRBD2 | . | CASSLLAGAYEQYF | TGTGCCAGCAGCTTACTAGCGGGGGCCTACGAGCAGTACTTC
TRBJ1-1 | TRBV6-5 | TRBD1 | . | CASTTGGFEAFF | TGTGCCAGCACGACAGGGGGGTTTGAAGCTTTCTTT
TRBJ2-3 | TRBV2 | . | . | CASNGGTTDTQYF | TGTGCCAGCAATGGTGGGACTACAGATACGCAGTATTTT
TRBJ1-2 | TRBV7-6 | . | . | CASSPSGGGPEGYTF | TGTGCCAGCAGCCCTTCGGGGGGTGGCCCTGAAGGCTACACCTTC
TRBJ2-7 | TRBV19 | . | . | CASSTRQDHPYEQYF | TGTGCCAGTAGTACCAGACAGGACCACCCCTACGAGCAGTACTTC
TRBJ1-2 | TRBV7-9 | . | . | CASSLKGERSFYYGYTF | TGTGCCAGCAGCTTAAAAGGCGAGAGGAGTTTTTACTATGGCTACACCTTC
TRBJ2-3 | TRBV4-1 | TRBD2 | . | CASSQDSGLAGGGNTDTQYF | TGCGCCAGCAGCCAAGATTCGGGACTAGCGGGGGGCGGTAACACAGATACGCAGTATTTT
TRBJ1-1 | TRBV5-6 | . | . | CASSLSGAEAFF | TGTGCCAGCAGCTTGTCAGGGGCTGAAGCTTTCTTT
TRBJ2-1 | TRBV6-1 | . | . | CASSEITQSGNEQFF | TGTGCCAGCAGTGAGATAACCCAATCCGGCAATGAGCAGTTCTTC
TRBJ2-1 | TRBV6-4 | TRBD1 | . | CASARTGDSYNEQFF | TGTGCCAGCGCCAGAACAGGGGATTCCTACAATGAGCAGTTCTTC
TRBJ2-3 | TRBV5-1 | . | . | CASSSELGGPRTDTQYF | TGCGCCAGCAGCTCAGAACTCGGGGGACCTCGCACAGATACGCAGTATTTT
TRBJ2-4 | TRBV10-3 | . | . | CAISSDIAKNIQYF | TGTGCCATCAGTTCGGACATAGCCAAAAACATTCAGTACTTC
TRBJ1-2 | TRBV6-5 | TRBD1 | . | CASSYDRGDGYTF | TGTGCCAGCAGTTACGACAGGGGTGACGGCTACACCTTC
TRBJ2-7 | TRBV9 | . | once | CASSPGGGLYEQYF | TGTGCCAGCAGCCCCGGTGGGGGCTTATACGAGCAGTACTTC
TRBJ1-3 | TRBV7-9 | . | few | CAVRGSGNTIYF | TGTGCCGTCCGGGGCTCTGGAAACACCATATATTTT
TRBJ1-2 | TRBV5-8 | . | . | CASSFLTGLSGYTF | TGTGCCAGCAGCTTTCTTACAGGTCTGAGTGGCTACACCTTC
TRBJ2-2 | TRBV5-4 | TRBD2 | few | CASSPLAGAMNTGELFF | TGTGCCAGCAGCCCCTTAGCGGGGGCAATGAACACCGGGGAGCTGTTTTTT
TRBJ1-1 | TRBV19 | . | . | CASSSGTLENTEAFF | TGTGCCAGTAGTTCCGGGACTCTAGAGAACACTGAAGCTTTCTTT
TRBJ1-1 | TRBV7-9 | . | few | CASSLTQGSTEAFF | TGTGCCAGCAGCTTAACGCAGGGGAGCACTGAAGCTTTCTTT
TRBJ2-3 | TRBV18 | . | . | CASSLASTDTQYF | TGTGCCAGCTCACTGGCTAGCACAGATACGCAGTATTTT
TRBJ1-1 | TRBV7-2 | . | . | CASSLDPVRPEAFF | TGTGCCAGCAGCTTAGACCCCGTGCGGCCTGAAGCTTTCTTT
TRBJ2-1 | TRBV7-9 | TRBD2 | . | CASSLRAGGTNEQFF | TGTGCCAGCAGCTTACGAGCGGGAGGTACGAATGAGCAGTTCTTC
TRBJ2-5 | TRBV4-1 | . | . | CASSQLQWQETQYF | TGCGCCAGCAGCCAACTTCAGTGGCAAGAGACCCAGTACTTC
TRBJ1-2 | TRBV6-1 | . | . | CASSDTNEDGYTF | TGTGCCAGCAGTGACACTAACGAGGATGGCTACACCTTC
TRBJ2-7 | TRBV7-9 | . | few | CASSARAYEQYF | TGTGCCAGCAGCGCACGGGCCTACGAGCAGTACTTC
TRBJ2-3 | TRBV4-2 | . | . | CASSQVLDTQYF | TGTGCCAGCAGCCAAGTATTAGATACGCAGTATTTT
TRBJ2-3 | TRBV11-2 | . | medium-sized | CASSPLGVGDTQYF | TGTGCCAGCAGCCCATTAGGGGTCGGGGATACGCAGTATTTT
TRBJ1-2 | TRBV10-3 | TRBD1 | . | CAISETGDLGYGYTF | TGTGCCATCAGTGAGACAGGGGATTTAGGCTATGGCTACACCTTC
TRBJ2-3 | TRBV2 | . | . | CASIAWTASTDTQYF | TGTGCCAGCATCGCTTGGACAGCGAGCACAGATACGCAGTATTTT
TRBJ2-7 | TRBV6-1 | TRBD1 | . | CASSDLLGQGPKISYEQYF | TGTGCCAGCAGTGACTTACTAGGACAGGGCCCGAAAATCTCCTACGAGCAGTACTTC
TRBJ2-7 | TRBV4-1 | . | . | CASSQEVEDPYEQYF | TGCGCCAGCAGCCAAGAAGTTGAGGATCCCTACGAGCAGTACTTC
TRBJ2-1 | TRBV6-5 | . | once | CASSYADSYNEQFF | TGTGCCAGCAGTTACGCCGACAGTTACAATGAGCAGTTCTTC
TRBJ2-7 | TRBV7-6 | . | . | CASSLRVGSYEQYF | TGTGCCAGCAGCTTGAGAGTCGGCTCCTACGAGCAGTACTTC
TRBJ2-7 | TRBV9 | TRBD2 | . | CASSPSGGVPYEQYF | TGTGCCAGCAGCCCGAGCGGGGGGGTCCCCTACGAGCAGTACTTC
TRBJ2-3 | TRBV6-1 | TRBD2 | . | CASSPRGLVGDTQYF | TGTGCCAGCAGCCCTCGGGGACTAGTCGGAGATACGCAGTATTTT
TRBJ2-1 | TRBV7-2 | TRBD2 | . | CASSFSGMTSYNEQFF | TGTGCCAGCAGCTTTAGCGGGATGACGAGCTACAATGAGCAGTTCTTC
TRBJ1-1 | TRBV18 | . | . | CASSPGNGFGTEAFF | TGTGCCAGCTCACCCGGGAATGGTTTCGGCACTGAAGCTTTCTTT
TRBJ2-3 | TRBV13 | TRBD2 | . | CASSLLLAPSGGTQYF | TGTGCCAGCAGCTTACTCCTAGCGCCCAGCGGGGGGACGCAGTATTTT